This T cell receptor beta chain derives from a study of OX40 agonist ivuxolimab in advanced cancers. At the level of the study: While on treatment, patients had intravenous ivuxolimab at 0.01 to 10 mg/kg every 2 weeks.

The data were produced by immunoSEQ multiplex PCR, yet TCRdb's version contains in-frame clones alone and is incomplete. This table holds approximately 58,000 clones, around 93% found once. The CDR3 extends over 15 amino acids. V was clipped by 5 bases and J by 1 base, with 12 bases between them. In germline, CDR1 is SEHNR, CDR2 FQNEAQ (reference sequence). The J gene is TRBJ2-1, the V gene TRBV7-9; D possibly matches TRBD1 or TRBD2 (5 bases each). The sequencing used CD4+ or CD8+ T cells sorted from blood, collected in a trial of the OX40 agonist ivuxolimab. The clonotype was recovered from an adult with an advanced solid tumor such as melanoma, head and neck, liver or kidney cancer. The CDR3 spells CASSIRDLSYNEQFF. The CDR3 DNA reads TGTGCCAGCAGCATCCGGGACCTGTCCTACAATGAGCAGTTCTTC.